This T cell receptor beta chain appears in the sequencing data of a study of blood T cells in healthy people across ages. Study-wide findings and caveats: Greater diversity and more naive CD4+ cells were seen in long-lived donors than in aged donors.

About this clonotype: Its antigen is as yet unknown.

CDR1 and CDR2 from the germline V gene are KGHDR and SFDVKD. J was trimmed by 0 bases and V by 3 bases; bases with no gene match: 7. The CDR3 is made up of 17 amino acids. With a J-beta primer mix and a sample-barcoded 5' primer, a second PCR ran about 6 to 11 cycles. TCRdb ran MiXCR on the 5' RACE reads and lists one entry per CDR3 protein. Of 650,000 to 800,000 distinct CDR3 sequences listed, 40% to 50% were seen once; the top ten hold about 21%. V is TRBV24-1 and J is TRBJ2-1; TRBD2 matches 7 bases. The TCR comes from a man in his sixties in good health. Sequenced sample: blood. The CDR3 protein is CATSDLQAGSSYNEQFF. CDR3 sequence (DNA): TGTGCCACCAGTGATCTCCAAGCGGGGAGCTCCTACAATGAGCAGTTCTTC.